One sample yielded the 30 T cell receptor beta chains listed below, sequenced in a study of cytomegalovirus exposure and HLA in healthy donors. The PCR had 60 Vbeta and 13 Jbeta primers. This table comes from immunoSEQ multiplex PCR, and its TCRdb copy is limited to in-frame clones, with some not included. The sample has some 150,000 clones, approximately 80% seen once. The source material was PBMCs. The source is a man younger than 45 in good health and CMV-seropositive.

The CDR3 DNA sequence: TGTGCCAGCAGCTTAGGGCGCGGGGGGAATACGCAGTATTTT. Protein product: CASSLGRGGNTQYF. The chain couples TRBV13 to TRBJ2-3; 8 bases are shared with TRBD2. CDR1 is PRHDT, CDR2 FYEKMQ, per germline (reference sequence). The CDR3 runs 14 residues. With V trimmed by 0 bases and J by 7 bases, 3 bases remained unmatched. The complete variable domain, with remaining parts taken from reference TRBV13 and TRBJ2-3, reads AAGVIQSPRHLIKEKRETATLKCYPIPRHDTVYWYQQGPGQDPQFLISFYEKMQSDKGSIPDRFSAQQFSDYHSELNMSSLELGDSALYFCASSLGRGGNTQYFGPGTRLTVL.

The chain combines TRBV29-1 with TRBJ2-5, with 9 bases aligning to TRBD2. With V trimmed by 2 bases and J by 4 bases, 14 bases remained unmatched. The CDR3 spans 17 residues. Germline values: CDR1 SQVTM, CDR2 ANQGSEA. The CDR3 region is CSVEPGTNEAGGETQYF. The CDR3 region has the DNA TGCAGCGTTGAACCCGGGACTAACGAAGCGGGGGGAGAGACCCAGTACTTC. Full variable domain (rest looked up from reference TRBV29-1 and TRBJ2-5): SAVISQKPSRDICQRGTSLTIQCQVDSQVTMMFWYRQQPGQSLTLIATANQGSEATYESGFVIDKFPISRPNLTFSTLTVSNMSPEDSSIYLCSVEPGTNEAGGETQYFGPGTRLLVL.

The J gene is TRBJ2-5, the V gene TRBV7-2; 13 bases align to TRBD2. Germline trimming cut 3 bases from V and 4 bases from J; bases unmatched to any gene: 8. Germline V gives CDR1 SGHTA, CDR2 FQGNSA. This CDR3 spans 17 amino acids. CDR3 protein: CASSFTSGGALGETQYF. The DNA of the CDR3 is TGTGCCAGCAGCTTCACTAGCGGGGGGGCGCTAGGAGAGACCCAGTACTTC. Full variable domain (remainder filled in from reference TRBV7-2 and TRBJ2-5): GAGVSQSPSNKVTEKGKDVELRCDPISGHTALYWYRQSLGQGLEFLIYFQGNSAPDKSGLPSDRFSAERTGGSVSTLTIQRTQQEDSAVYLCASSFTSGGALGETQYFGPGTRLLVL.

J is TRBJ2-5 and V is TRBV29-1; TRBD1 might be the D (5 bases). The CDR3 extends over 12 amino acids. Germline CDR1 reads SQVTM; CDR2 reads ANQGSEA. The V end was cut by 4 bases, the J end by 4 bases, with 10 bases between. The CDR3 region is CSVAGLGETQYF. In DNA, the CDR3 is TGCAGCGTTGCAGGGTTAGGAGAGACCCAGTACTTC.

This chain connects TRBV5-1 to TRBJ1-3; D remains ambiguous. The CDR3 has 14 amino acids. CDR1 SGHRS and CDR2 YFSETQ come from the germline V gene. The V gene lost 0 bases and the J gene lost 2 bases, with 6 bases spanning the gap. CDR3 DNA: TGCGCCAGCAGCTTGGGGCAGACTGGAAACACCATATATTTT. As protein: CASSLGQTGNTIYF.

V is TRBV2 and J is TRBJ2-3; D ambiguous. The germline CDR1 and CDR2 sequences are SNHLY and FYNNEI. V was cut by 10 bases and J by 1 base, with 12 bases left in between. The CDR3 contains 13 residues. Written as DNA, the CDR3 is TGTGCCAACTCCTCACGCCGCACAGATACGCAGTATTTT. Residues: CANSSRRTDTQYF.

V usage is TRBV30 and J usage is TRBJ2-2; D is ambiguous. This CDR3 is built from 13 residues. Germline CDR1 GTSNPN, CDR2 SVGIG (reference sequence). The ends were cut back, 2 bases at V and 0 bases at J, with 4 bases in the middle. CDR3 amino acids: CAWSLANTGELFF. CDR3 nucleotide sequence: TGTGCCTGGAGTCTTGCGAACACCGGGGAGCTGTTTTTT.

This chain joins TRBV15 and TRBJ2-5; TRBD2 matches at 9 bases. The end of the DNA fits TRBJ2-7 better, so the J call may be wrong. CDR1 is LNHNV, CDR2 YYDKDF, per germline (reference sequence). The CDR3 has 14 amino acids. CDR3 sequence (DNA): TGTGCCACCAGCAGGGGGGGACTAGCATCCGAGCAGTACTTC. Amino acids: CATSRGGLASEQYF.

CDR3 bases: TGTGCCAGCAGCTTATCCGCCACTACCTACTATGGCTACACCTTC. This translates into CASSLSATTYYGYTF. V gene TRBV7-2 combines with J gene TRBJ1-2; no reliable D call. This CDR3 has 15 amino acids. Trimming pared 2 bases from V and 3 bases from J, leaving 13 bases between. Germline CDR1 and CDR2: SGHTA and FQGNSA. Based on the CDR3 plus reference TRBV7-2 and TRBJ1-2, the full variable domain is GAGVSQSPSNKVTEKGKDVELRCDPISGHTALYWYRQSLGQGLEFLIYFQGNSAPDKSGLPSDRFSAERTGGSVSTLTIQRTQQEDSAVYLCASSLSATTYYGYTFGSGTRLTVV.

The V and J genes are TRBV2 and TRBJ2-3; D call uncertain. V shed 7 bases and J shed 2 bases, with 16 bases lying between them. Germline lookup yields CDR1 SNHLY and CDR2 FYNNEI. The CDR3 loop spans 15 amino acids. CDR3: CASTRGGWITDTQYF. Here the CDR3 DNA reads TGTGCCAGCACCCGAGGTGGTTGGATCACAGATACGCAGTATTTT.

V and J are TRBV4-2 and TRBJ2-1; D is unclear. This CDR3 is built from 13 residues. Trimming left V 0 bases short and J 3 bases short, with 3 bases between. Germline V gene sequence: CDR1 LGHNA, CDR2 YNFKEQ. Here the CDR3 reads CASSQDLYNEQFF. CDR3 DNA sequence: TGTGCCAGCAGCCAAGATCTCTACAATGAGCAGTTCTTC.

This chain connects TRBV7-3 to TRBJ2-2; 7 nucleotides align to TRBD1. The ends lost 5 bases at V and 6 bases at J; junction bases unmatched: 15. Germline V CDR1 and CDR2: SGHTA, FQGTGA. The CDR3 spans 17 residues. The CDR3 protein is CASSRIRRTGGAGELFF. The CDR3 DNA is TGTGCCAGCAGCCGAATTAGAAGGACAGGCGGTGCCGGGGAGCTGTTTTTT.

V gene TRBV7-6 combines with J gene TRBJ2-1; 10 bases are a match to TRBD2. CDR3 length: 15 amino acids. V lost 5 bases, J lost 3 bases, and 4 bases stayed unmatched. In germline, CDR1 is SGHVS, CDR2 FNYEAQ. CDR3 in DNA: TGTGCCAGCAGCGAACGGACTAGCGGCTACAATGAGCAGTTCTTC. Protein sequence: CASSERTSGYNEQFF.

The chain carries TRBV4-1 and TRBJ1-4; 9 nucleotides match TRBD1. Germline CDR1 MGHRA, CDR2 YSYEKL. J lost 5 bases, V lost 3 bases, and 4 bases had no gene match. The CDR3 length is 15 residues. The CDR3 DNA reads TGCGCCAGCAGCCATGCCGGGACAGGGAATGAAAAACTGTTTTTT. Residues: CASSHAGTGNEKLFF.

This chain connects TRBV30 to TRBJ1-2; TRBD1 matches 10 bases. The CDR3 runs 14 residues. V shed 2 bases and J 9 bases; nucleotides not matched to a gene: 9. From germline, CDR1 is GTSNPN and CDR2 SVGIG (reference sequence). DNA of the CDR3: TGTGCCTGGAGTCCTTCGGGACAGGGGTATCGCTACACCTTC. Its translation: CAWSPSGQGYRYTF.

This chain uses TRBV27 with TRBJ1-5; D is unclear. In germline, CDR1 is MNHEY, CDR2 SMNVEV (reference sequence). This CDR3 is 15 amino acids long. The V gene lost 3 bases and the J gene lost 3 bases, with 12 bases spanning the gap. DNA for the CDR3: TGTGCCAGCAGTTTTAACACGAGGCCCAATCAGCCCCAGCATTTT. Its protein product is CASSFNTRPNQPQHF.

This chain connects TRBV11-3 to TRBJ2-7; possibly TRBD1 for D (6 bases). This CDR3 has 14 amino acids. With 5 bases removed from V and 3 bases from J, the gap between germline ends came to 14 bases. The germline CDR1 and CDR2 sequences are SGHNT and YENEEA. Here the CDR3 reads CASSQGTGNYEQYF. CDR3 nucleotide sequence: TGTGCCAGCAGCCAGGGGACGGGAAACTACGAGCAGTACTTC.

This chain's CDR3 is CASSEGTGGSEEQYF. In nucleotides, the CDR3 is TGCGCCAGCAGCGAAGGGACAGGGGGTTCTGAGGAGCAGTACTTC. The chain is built from TRBV5-1 and TRBJ2-7; 11 positions match TRBD1. V shed 4 bases and J 7 bases; nucleotides not matched to a gene: 10. This CDR3 spans 15 amino acids. CDR1 is SGHRS, CDR2 YFSETQ, per germline.

V and J are TRBV4-2 and TRBJ1-2; tentatively, D is TRBD1 (5 bases). Per the germline V gene, CDR1 is LGHNA and CDR2 is YNFKEQ. The CDR3 runs to 14 residues. V was trimmed by 0 bases and J by 5 bases, leaving 10 bases between them. The chain's CDR3 is CASSQEAGRYGYTF. In DNA, the CDR3 is TGTGCCAGCAGCCAAGAGGCAGGGCGGTATGGCTACACCTTC.

This chain joins TRBV5-4 and TRBJ2-2; D may be TRBD2 (5 bases). This CDR3 contains 13 residues. Trimming took off 6 bases at V and 8 bases at J, with 14 bases between the two ends. Germline values: CDR1 SGHNT, CDR2 YYREEE (reference sequence). This CDR3 is CASNKLSGGELFF. In DNA form, the CDR3 reads TGTGCCAGCAATAAACTCTCGGGGGGGGAGCTGTTTTTT.

This clone was recorded once. This rearrangement joins TRBV30 to TRBJ2-5, with D tentatively TRBD1 (7 bases). Germline V CDR1 and CDR2: GTSNPN, SVGIG (reference sequence). The CDR3 runs 15 residues. V lost 0 bases and J 2 bases, leaving 13 bases between the germline ends. The CDR3 coding sequence is TGTGCCTGGAGTGTAGGGCAGGGGGGACAAGAGACCCAGTACTTC. Its translation is CAWSVGQGGQETQYF.

The chain joins TRBV9 to TRBJ2-5; maybe TRBD1 (7 bases). The CDR3 has 14 residues. Germline CDR1 SGDLS, CDR2 YYNGEE. Trimming took off 0 bases at V and 6 bases at J, with 12 bases between the two ends. CDR3 in DNA: TGTGCCAGCAGCGTAGAGGCAGGGGGGCAGACCCAGTACTTC. Translated, it gives CASSVEAGGQTQYF.

V and J are TRBV27 and TRBJ2-5; D is perhaps TRBD1 (6 bases). Germline V CDR1 and CDR2: MNHEY, SMNVEV (reference sequence). The V end lost 2 bases, the J end lost 6 bases, and 13 bases lay between the germline ends. The CDR3 contains 14 residues. CDR3 sequence reads: CASSLNRAGQTQYF. CDR3 DNA sequence: TGTGCCAGCAGTTTAAACAGGGCCGGGCAGACCCAGTACTTC.

The gene calls are TRBV27 and TRBJ2-1, with D maybe TRBD1 (5 bases). V lost 5 bases and J lost 0, with 14 bases in between. The CDR3 spans 16 residues. Germline CDR1 MNHEY, CDR2 SMNVEV (reference sequence). CDR3 amino acids: CASSGQGFSSYNEQFF. The CDR3 DNA sequence: TGTGCCAGCAGTGGCCAGGGATTTAGCTCCTACAATGAGCAGTTCTTC.

This chain links TRBV7-9 with TRBJ1-6; 8 bases align to TRBD1. V dropped 4 bases and J dropped 8; count of bases not matched to a gene: 7. From germline, CDR1 is SEHNR and CDR2 FQNEAQ (reference sequence). CDR3 size: 15 residues. The CDR3: CASSSSGQGYSPLHF. The CDR3 DNA reads as TGTGCCAGCAGCTCCAGTGGACAGGGATATTCACCCCTCCACTTT.

CDR3 coding DNA: TGTGCCAGCAGCCCGACGGAGTTCTACGAGCAGTACTTC. Its protein product is CASSPTEFYEQYF. The chain joins TRBV7-9 to TRBJ2-5, with D uncertain. The DNA matches TRBJ2-7 better at its end, which makes the J call doubtful. This CDR3 spans 13 amino acids. The germline V gene encodes CDR1 SEHNR and CDR2 FQNEAQ (reference sequence).

V usage is TRBV19 and J usage is TRBJ2-2; weak D call: TRBD1 (7 bases). Trimming stripped 6 bases from V and 8 bases from J, with 16 bases between. The CDR3 is made up of 14 amino acids. The germline V gene encodes CDR1 LNHDA and CDR2 SQIVND (reference sequence). The CDR3 is CASRTTGTSGELFF. The DNA of the CDR3 is TGTGCCAGTAGAACGACAGGGACTTCTGGGGAGCTGTTTTTT.

This clone was counted between two and nine times. The rearrangement uses TRBV28 and TRBJ2-1; D may be TRBD2 (5 bases). Germline V gene lookup returns CDR1 MDHEN and CDR2 SYDVKM. V was cut by 5 bases and J by 7 bases, with 12 bases left in between. The CDR3 is 13 amino acids. CDR3 sequence reads: CASSRRNINEQFF. The CDR3 nucleotides read TGTGCCAGCAGTAGGAGGAACATTAATGAGCAGTTCTTC.

The chain employs TRBV7-2 and TRBJ1-5; no reliable D call. V shed 0 bases and J shed 0 bases, with 12 bases lying between them. The germline CDR1 and CDR2 sequences are SGHTA and FQGNSA. The CDR3 is 17 amino acids. The CDR3 sequence: CASSLAGPVHSNQPQHF. CDR3 coding DNA: TGTGCCAGCAGCTTAGCTGGCCCAGTACATAGCAATCAGCCCCAGCATTTT. Based on the CDR3 plus reference TRBV7-2 and TRBJ1-5, the full variable domain is GAGVSQSPSNKVTEKGKDVELRCDPISGHTALYWYRQSLGQGLEFLIYFQGNSAPDKSGLPSDRFSAERTGGSVSTLTIQRTQQEDSAVYLCASSLAGPVHSNQPQHFGDGTRLSIL.

This chain links TRBV7-2 with TRBJ2-4, with 9 positions matching TRBD1. The V gene's germline CDR1 is SGHTA and CDR2 FQGNSA. CDR3 length: 14 amino acids. The J segment lost 6 bases and the V segment lost 5 bases, leaving 5 bases of the junction unmatched. As DNA, the CDR3 is TGTGCCAGCAGCATGGACAGGGGTCTAAACATTCAGTACTTC. It is translated as CASSMDRGLNIQYF.